A selection of T cell receptor beta chains follows, all from one sample in a study of PD-L1 blockade in urothelial cancer. Some clones are missing from TCRdb's copy, which holds only in-frame ones; the method was immunoSEQ multiplex PCR. The profile covers about 45,000 clones, with roughly 78% appearing a single time and approximately 13% taken by the ten largest. The sequencing here drew on PBMCs, taken around atezolizumab (anti-PD-L1) treatment. The origin of the receptors is a man in his 60s with urothelial cancer. Both conserved end residues are part of each CDR3. D genes are given only for firm matches. Expanded clones get a size class; other rows say once, few or many, or leave the size out.

cdr3_aa cdr3_nt v_call clone_size d_call j_call
CAIRTSGGSSYEQYF TGTGCCATCAGGACTAGCGGGGGTTCATCCTACGAGCAGTACTTC TRBV10-3 few TRBD2 TRBJ2-7
CASSLRLAGSGDTQYF TGTGCCAGCAGCTTGAGACTAGCGGGATCCGGAGATACGCAGTATTTT TRBV11-3 NA TRBD2 TRBJ2-3
CASGLTPTYEQYF TGTGCCAGCGGTTTGACACCAACCTACGAGCAGTACTTC TRBV28 NA NA TRBJ2-7
CASSSSGGASISRTGELFF TGTGCCAGCAGCTCTAGCGGGGGGGCTTCAATTTCTAGGACCGGGGAGCTGTTTTTT TRBV5-4 NA TRBD2 TRBJ2-2
CASSPGQTYEQYF TGTGCCAGCAGCCCCGGACAGACCTACGAGCAGTACTTC TRBV7-9 NA NA TRBJ2-7
CASRRTSGETQYF TGTGCCAGCAGGAGGACTAGCGGAGAGACCCAGTACTTC TRBV6-5 NA TRBD2 TRBJ2-5
CSVARGTGGTEAFF TGCAGCGTTGCGAGGGGGACAGGCGGCACTGAAGCTTTCTTT TRBV29-1 few TRBD1 TRBJ1-1
CASSPTGASTDTQYF TGTGCCAGCAGTCCGACAGGAGCTAGCACAGATACGCAGTATTTT TRBV6-4 NA NA TRBJ2-3
CAWSVRLEQFF TGTGCCTGGAGTGTACGCCTAGAGCAGTTCTTC TRBV30 NA NA TRBJ2-1
CASSYSIRSPREQYF TGTGCCAGCAGTTACTCGATAAGGAGCCCTAGGGAGCAGTACTTC TRBV6-5 NA NA TRBJ2-7
CASSPGLAGALTSTDTQYF TGTGCCAGCTCACCGGGACTAGCGGGAGCTTTGACGAGCACAGATACGCAGTATTTT TRBV18 NA TRBD2 TRBJ2-3
CASSQENAGRGAVTEAFF TGTGCCAGCAGCCAAGAGAATGCTGGCAGGGGGGCGGTCACTGAAGCTTTCTTT TRBV4-2 NA TRBD1 TRBJ1-1
CASSPSRTEKAQHF TGTGCCAGTAGTCCCTCCAGGACAGAGAAAGCCCAGCATTTT TRBV19 NA NA TRBJ1-5
CASSSPPGLAVPYEQYF TGTGCCAGCAGTTCCCCCCCGGGACTAGCGGTCCCCTACGAGCAGTACTTC TRBV28 NA TRBD2 TRBJ2-7
CASSDGTGGTKQFF TGTGCCAGCAGTGATGGGACAGGGGGCACGAAGCAGTTCTTC TRBV6-1 few TRBD1 TRBJ2-1
CASTTSGFYEQYF TGTGCCAGCACGACTAGCGGGTTCTACGAGCAGTACTTC TRBV2 NA TRBD2 TRBJ2-7
CASSTSASTDTQYF TGTGCCTCTTCGACTAGCGCGTCCACAGATACGCAGTATTTT TRBV30 NA TRBD2 TRBJ2-3
CASSAGRASNQPQHF TGTGCCAGCAGCGCGGGACGGGCTAGCAATCAGCCCCAGCATTTT TRBV2 NA NA TRBJ1-5
CASSPFSNQPQHF TGTGCCAGCAGCCCATTTAGCAATCAGCCCCAGCATTTT TRBV7-2 many NA TRBJ1-5
CASSPGQGPGNTIYF TGTGCCAGCAGTCCCGGACAGGGACCTGGAAACACCATATATTTT TRBV11-3 NA TRBD1 TRBJ1-3
CASSEDGGHRINQPQHF TGTGCCAGCAGTGAAGATGGTGGACACCGAATCAATCAGCCCCAGCATTTT TRBV6-1 NA NA TRBJ1-5
CASSLDTGAYEQYF TGTGCCAGCAGCTTAGATACAGGAGCCTACGAGCAGTACTTC TRBV11-2 once NA TRBJ2-7
CASSPRTGEQYF TGTGCCAGCAGCCCCAGGACAGGCGAGCAGTACTTC TRBV7-2 NA TRBD1 TRBJ2-7
CASSPRVTGGSNTGELFF TGTGCCAGCAGCCCAAGGGTAACAGGGGGGTCGAACACCGGGGAGCTGTTTTTT TRBV7-9 NA TRBD1 TRBJ2-2
CASSRDTSTGELFF TGTGCCAGCAGCCGGGACACCTCCACCGGGGAGCTGTTTTTT TRBV28 NA NA TRBJ2-2
CASSGRGQPQHF TGTGCCAGCAGTGGACGGGGACAGCCCCAGCATTTT TRBV2 once NA TRBJ1-5
CAWSPPLVGSYEQYF TGTGCCTGGAGCCCACCCCTAGTTGGCTCCTACGAGCAGTACTTC TRBV30 NA NA TRBJ2-7
CASSIGDWGGDTQYF TGTGCCAGTAGTATAGGGGATTGGGGCGGAGATACGCAGTATTTT TRBV19 NA NA TRBJ2-3
CASSEGLPRTGLGQPQHF TGTGCCAGCAGTGAAGGCCTCCCCCGGACAGGGCTGGGTCAGCCCCAGCATTTT TRBV6-1 few TRBD1 TRBJ1-5
CASSMGAGVGETQYF TGTGCCAGTAGTATGGGGGCAGGGGTAGGAGAGACCCAGTACTTC TRBV19 NA NA TRBJ2-5
CASSRHRDYEQYF TGTGCCAGCAGTCGCCACAGGGATTACGAGCAGTACTTC TRBV6-5 NA NA TRBJ2-7
CASSLGYGTGRMNTEAFF TGTGCCAGCAGCTTAGGATACGGGACAGGGCGAATGAACACTGAAGCTTTCTTT TRBV11-3 NA TRBD1 TRBJ1-1
CASSIQGTGELFF TGTGCCAGCAGTATACAGGGAACCGGGGAGCTGTTTTTT TRBV27 once NA TRBJ2-2
CASRRLGGHETQYF TGTGCCAGCAGACGCCTGGGGGGTCATGAGACCCAGTACTTC TRBV6-5 NA NA TRBJ2-5
CASNRPSDEQFF TGCGCCAGCAATAGACCGAGCGATGAGCAGTTCTTC TRBV10-1 NA NA TRBJ2-1
CASSFGTGLNQPQHF TGTGCCAGCAGCTTTGGGACAGGCCTCAATCAGCCCCAGCATTTT TRBV11-2 many TRBD1 TRBJ1-5
CASSAGAPYEQYF TGTGCCAGCAGCGCGGGGGCACCCTACGAGCAGTACTTC TRBV5-6 NA NA TRBJ2-7
CASSLAQGGTPTEAFF TGCGCCAGCAGCTTGGCCCAAGGGGGAACCCCCACTGAAGCTTTCTTT TRBV5-1 NA NA TRBJ1-1
CASSLMRVGGGAPGELFF TGTGCCAGCAGCTTAATGCGGGTCGGCGGGGGGGCCCCCGGGGAGCTGTTTTTT TRBV7-8 NA TRBD2 TRBJ2-2
CASSPWTSGIYNEQFF TGTGCCAGCAGTCCATGGACTAGCGGGATCTACAATGAGCAGTTCTTC TRBV27 NA TRBD2 TRBJ2-1
CSVVELAGGPREQFF TGCAGCGTTGTGGAGCTAGCGGGGGGGCCTCGTGAGCAGTTCTTC TRBV29-1 once TRBD2 TRBJ2-1
CASRKTGEKLFF TGTGCCAGCAGGAAGACAGGGGAAAAACTGTTTTTT TRBV28 NA TRBD1 TRBJ1-4
CASSFSGGGYEQYF TGTGCCAGCAGTTTTAGCGGGGGGGGTTACGAGCAGTACTTC TRBV27 NA TRBD2 TRBJ2-7
CASRAGGGVMNTEAFF TGTGCCAGCAGGGCGGGGGGGGGCGTCATGAACACTGAAGCTTTCTTT TRBV5-4 NA NA TRBJ1-1
CASNPTSGGYNEQFF TGTGCCAGCAACCCCACTAGCGGGGGATACAATGAGCAGTTCTTC TRBV7-2 few TRBD2 TRBJ2-1
CASSLAGSGGETQYF TGCGCCAGCAGCTTGGCCGGTAGCGGGGGAGAGACCCAGTACTTC TRBV5-1 NA TRBD2 TRBJ2-5
CASSEMGTGGSYEQYF TGTGCCAGCAGTGAGATGGGGACAGGGGGCTCCTACGAGCAGTACTTC TRBV6-1 NA TRBD1 TRBJ2-7
CATSRDLSEQYF TGTGCCACCAGCAGAGATCTTAGCGAGCAGTACTTC TRBV15 NA NA TRBJ2-7
CASRGAGNQPQHF TGTGCCAGCAGGGGGGCAGGCAATCAGCCCCAGCATTTT TRBV6-5 once NA TRBJ1-5
CASSYEGATNEKLFF TGTGCCAGCAGTTACGAGGGGGCAACTAATGAAAAACTGTTTTTT TRBV6-5 NA NA TRBJ1-4
CASSRGGTSAGELFF TGTGCCAGCAGCAGGGGGGGGACTAGCGCCGGGGAGCTGTTTTTT TRBV5-4 few TRBD2 TRBJ2-2
CASSQELADSSYEQYF TGCGCCAGCAGCCAAGAACTAGCGGACAGCTCCTACGAGCAGTACTTC TRBV4-3 NA TRBD2 TRBJ2-7
CASSDRGFWSEQFF TGTGCCAGCTCGGACAGGGGATTCTGGAGTGAGCAGTTCTTC TRBV19 few TRBD1 TRBJ2-1